A selection of T cell receptor beta chains follows, all from one sample in a study of T cell changes during pregnancy in multiple sclerosis. The table came from immunoSEQ multiplex PCR; TCRdb's copy has only in-frame clones and leaves some out. The repertoire consists of tens of thousands of clones, with over 90% occurring once and the leading ten covering 0.35% to 0.5%. The sample consisted of CD4+ T cells from peripheral blood mononuclear cells, taken in the second trimester of pregnancy. The receptors stem from a female donor with multiple sclerosis, enrolled in a pregnancy study. CDR3s include the opening cysteine and the closing phenylalanine or tryptophan. The D gene is left open where the match is weak. Some rows have no size entry. The others give once, few or many, or a class for an expanded clone.

CDR3 DNA: TGTGCCAGCAGTGACATTGGAAGACAGGGACGATCTAACTATGGCTACACCTTC
CDR3 protein: CASSDIGRQGRSNYGYTF
V gene: TRBV2
clone size: once
J gene: TRBJ1-2
D gene: TRBD1
CDR3 length: 18

CDR3 DNA: TGCGCCAGCAGTGGCCAGAACTCTGGGGCCAACGTCCTGACTTTC
CDR3 protein: CASSGQNSGANVLTF
V gene: TRBV10-1
clone size: -
J gene: TRBJ2-6
D gene: -
CDR3 length: 15

CDR3 DNA: TGTGCCAGCAGCTTGCCTCGGGTTACAGGTTGGAGCTCCTACGAGCAGTACTTC
CDR3 protein: CASSLPRVTGWSSYEQYF
V gene: TRBV7-2
clone size: -
J gene: TRBJ2-7
D gene: -
CDR3 length: 18

CDR3 DNA: TGTGCCAGCAGCTTGGGGACAAACTATGGCTACACCTTC
CDR3 protein: CASSLGTNYGYTF
V gene: TRBV11-2
clone size: -
J gene: TRBJ1-2
D gene: -
CDR3 length: 13

CDR3 DNA: TGTGCCAGCAGCCCAACTAGCGGGGGGGCCCCGGAGACCCAGTACTTC
CDR3 protein: CASSPTSGGAPETQYF
V gene: TRBV7-2
clone size: -
J gene: TRBJ2-5
D gene: TRBD2
CDR3 length: 16

CDR3 DNA: TGTGCCTGGAGAAGGCTAGCGGAAGACTACGAGCAGTACTTC
CDR3 protein: CAWRRLAEDYEQYF
V gene: TRBV30
clone size: once
J gene: TRBJ2-7
D gene: TRBD2
CDR3 length: 14

CDR3 DNA: TGTGCCATCAGTACGACAGGGAAGACGGGGGAGACCCAGTACTTC
CDR3 protein: CAISTTGKTGETQYF
V gene: TRBV10-3
clone size: -
J gene: TRBJ2-5
D gene: TRBD1
CDR3 length: 15

CDR3 DNA: TGTGCCAGCAGCTTAGCCCCGGAGTATGGCTACACCTTC
CDR3 protein: CASSLAPEYGYTF
V gene: TRBV7-2
clone size: -
J gene: TRBJ1-2
D gene: -
CDR3 length: 13

CDR3 DNA: TGCGCCAGCAGCTTAGGGGTCAGCACAGATACGCAGTATTTT
CDR3 protein: CASSLGVSTDTQYF
V gene: TRBV5-1
clone size: -
J gene: TRBJ2-3
D gene: -
CDR3 length: 14

CDR3 DNA: TGTGCCAGCAGGACCGGGACTAGCGGCACCGGGGAGCTGTTTTTT
CDR3 protein: CASRTGTSGTGELFF
V gene: TRBV6-6
clone size: -
J gene: TRBJ2-2
D gene: TRBD2
CDR3 length: 15

CDR3 DNA: TGCAGCGTTGAAGTTTGGGGGCCGGGAGGTGAGCAGTACTTC
CDR3 protein: CSVEVWGPGGEQYF
V gene: TRBV29-1
clone size: -
J gene: TRBJ2-7
D gene: -
CDR3 length: 14

CDR3 DNA: TGTGCCTGGATCGCTAACAGGGACGGCTACACCTTC
CDR3 protein: CAWIANRDGYTF
V gene: TRBV30
clone size: -
J gene: TRBJ1-2
D gene: -
CDR3 length: 12

CDR3 DNA: TGTGCCTGGAGCAAGACAGGGAACACCGGGGAGCTGTTTTTT
CDR3 protein: CAWSKTGNTGELFF
V gene: TRBV30
clone size: -
J gene: TRBJ2-2
D gene: -
CDR3 length: 14

CDR3 DNA: TGCGCCAGCGGGCAGGGGACCCTGAACTATGGCTACACCTTC
CDR3 protein: CASGQGTLNYGYTF
V gene: TRBV5-1
clone size: -
J gene: TRBJ1-2
D gene: -
CDR3 length: 14

CDR3 DNA: TGTGCCAGTAGTCCCGGGGACAGGAACACTGAAGCTTTCTTT
CDR3 protein: CASSPGDRNTEAFF
V gene: TRBV19
clone size: -
J gene: TRBJ1-1
D gene: TRBD1
CDR3 length: 14

CDR3 DNA: TGTGCCAGCAGCCGGGACAGTCGCGGCTACACCTTC
CDR3 protein: CASSRDSRGYTF
V gene: TRBV7-9
clone size: -
J gene: TRBJ1-2
D gene: TRBD1
CDR3 length: 12

CDR3 DNA: TGTGCCAGCAGCGTAGCGGCGGGGAAGGAGACCCAGTACTTC
CDR3 protein: CASSVAAGKETQYF
V gene: TRBV9
clone size: -
J gene: TRBJ2-5
D gene: -
CDR3 length: 14

CDR3 DNA: TGTGCCAGTAGTATAGTTTCCGGACAGGGGCGACCCGGGGAGCTGTTTTTT
CDR3 protein: CASSIVSGQGRPGELFF
V gene: TRBV19
clone size: -
J gene: TRBJ2-2
D gene: TRBD1
CDR3 length: 17

CDR3 DNA: TGTGCCAGCAGCCGACAGGGGACAGCTAACTATGGCTACACCTTC
CDR3 protein: CASSRQGTANYGYTF
V gene: TRBV7-8
clone size: -
J gene: TRBJ1-2
D gene: TRBD1
CDR3 length: 15

CDR3 DNA: TGTGCCATCAGCAGACAGGGTTTACCGACGTATGAAAAACTGTTTTTT
CDR3 protein: CAISRQGLPTYEKLFF
V gene: TRBV10-3
clone size: -
J gene: TRBJ1-4
D gene: TRBD1
CDR3 length: 16

CDR3 DNA: TGTGCCAGCAGCTACAGACGTAGCGGGGACACAGATACGCAGTATTTT
CDR3 protein: CASSYRRSGDTDTQYF
V gene: TRBV11-2
clone size: -
J gene: TRBJ2-3
D gene: TRBD2
CDR3 length: 16

CDR3 DNA: TGCGCCAGCAGCCAAGACGGGTTCGGATATCAGCCCCAGCATTTT
CDR3 protein: CASSQDGFGYQPQHF
V gene: TRBV4-1
clone size: -
J gene: TRBJ1-5
D gene: -
CDR3 length: 15

CDR3 DNA: TGCAGCGTAGACAGTGCCCAAGGCACTGAAGCTTTCTTT
CDR3 protein: CSVDSAQGTEAFF
V gene: TRBV29-1
clone size: once
J gene: TRBJ1-1
D gene: -
CDR3 length: 13

CDR3 DNA: TGTGCCAGCAGCTTCTCCGGACTATACTCTGGAAACACCATATATTTT
CDR3 protein: CASSFSGLYSGNTIYF
V gene: TRBV7-9
clone size: few
J gene: TRBJ1-3
D gene: -
CDR3 length: 16

CDR3 DNA: TGCGCCAGCAGCTTCAACCGGGACAGCTATTACACCTTC
CDR3 protein: CASSFNRDSYYTF
V gene: TRBV5-1
clone size: -
J gene: TRBJ1-2
D gene: TRBD1
CDR3 length: 13

CDR3 DNA: TGTGCCAGCAGCTTAGCTCTCTTTAGCTACGAGCAGTACTTC
CDR3 protein: CASSLALFSYEQYF
V gene: TRBV11-2
clone size: few
J gene: TRBJ2-7
D gene: -
CDR3 length: 14

CDR3 DNA: TGTGCCAGCAGCTTAGCAGGGGGCGATTCACCCCTCCACTTT
CDR3 protein: CASSLAGGDSPLHF
V gene: TRBV7-9
clone size: once
J gene: TRBJ1-6
D gene: TRBD1
CDR3 length: 14

CDR3 DNA: TGTGCCAGCAGTTTTCTGAGTTCCTACGAGCAGTACTTC
CDR3 protein: CASSFLSSYEQYF
V gene: TRBV28
clone size: -
J gene: TRBJ2-7
D gene: -
CDR3 length: 13

CDR3 DNA: TGCAGCGTTGAGCTTAGCGGGGGGGCCTTAACCGGGGAGCTGTTTTTT
CDR3 protein: CSVELSGGALTGELFF
V gene: TRBV29-1
clone size: -
J gene: TRBJ2-2
D gene: TRBD2
CDR3 length: 16

CDR3 DNA: TGCGCCAGCAGCCAGACAGGAGGGGGTAGCGGGAGGGCCGTGTTCCATGAGCAGTTCTTC
CDR3 protein: CASSQTGGGSGRAVFHEQFF
V gene: TRBV5-1
clone size: -
J gene: TRBJ2-1
D gene: TRBD2
CDR3 length: 20

CDR3 DNA: TGTGCCAGCAGCTTCGATCGGGCCTACGAGCAGTACTTC
CDR3 protein: CASSFDRAYEQYF
V gene: TRBV7-3
clone size: -
J gene: TRBJ2-7
D gene: -
CDR3 length: 13

CDR3 DNA: TGTGCCAGCAGCAGGGGAGGGCCCCTTTACAATGAGCAGTTCTTC
CDR3 protein: CASSRGGPLYNEQFF
V gene: TRBV9
clone size: -
J gene: TRBJ2-1
D gene: TRBD2
CDR3 length: 15

CDR3 DNA: TGCGCCAGCAGCTTGGCGGCAGGGGAGTCCTACGAGCAGTACTTC
CDR3 protein: CASSLAAGESYEQYF
V gene: TRBV5-1
clone size: -
J gene: TRBJ2-7
D gene: -
CDR3 length: 15

CDR3 DNA: TGTGCCAGCAGCCAAGACTTCACAGATACGCAGTATTTT
CDR3 protein: CASSQDFTDTQYF
V gene: TRBV4-2
clone size: -
J gene: TRBJ2-3
D gene: -
CDR3 length: 13

CDR3 DNA: TGTGCCATCAGTGAGAGACAGTCGTCGGGACTAGCGGGGAGCAATGAGCAGTTCTTC
CDR3 protein: CAISERQSSGLAGSNEQFF
V gene: TRBV10-3
clone size: -
J gene: TRBJ2-1
D gene: TRBD2
CDR3 length: 19

CDR3 DNA: TGTGCCAGCAGCGAGACAGGGAAGCCCCAGCATTTT
CDR3 protein: CASSETGKPQHF
V gene: TRBV6-5
clone size: -
J gene: TRBJ1-5
D gene: TRBD1
CDR3 length: 12

CDR3 DNA: TGTGCCAGCAGTTTATTCGACTTAGCGGGAGGACCCGGGGAGCTGTTTTTT
CDR3 protein: CASSLFDLAGGPGELFF
V gene: TRBV28
clone size: -
J gene: TRBJ2-2
D gene: TRBD2
CDR3 length: 17

CDR3 DNA: TGCGCCAGCACCCGGGAGGGTGATGAAGCTTTCTTT
CDR3 protein: CASTREGDEAFF
V gene: TRBV5-1
clone size: -
J gene: TRBJ1-1
D gene: -
CDR3 length: 12

CDR3 DNA: TGTGCCAGCAGCTCCGACAGGAACACTGAAGCTTTCTTT
CDR3 protein: CASSSDRNTEAFF
V gene: TRBV7-3
clone size: -
J gene: TRBJ1-1
D gene: -
CDR3 length: 13

CDR3 DNA: TGTGCCAGCAGCCTTACCCTGACTAGCGGTACCTACAATGAGCAGTTCTTC
CDR3 protein: CASSLTLTSGTYNEQFF
V gene: TRBV7-7
clone size: -
J gene: TRBJ2-1
D gene: TRBD2
CDR3 length: 17

CDR3 DNA: TGTGCCAGCAGCTTAGGGCTAGCGGGATGGGAGCAGTTCTTC
CDR3 protein: CASSLGLAGWEQFF
V gene: TRBV7-2
clone size: -
J gene: TRBJ2-1
D gene: TRBD2
CDR3 length: 14

CDR3 DNA: TGTGCCAGCAGCCTACAGGGAGGGAGCACTGAAGCTTTCTTT
CDR3 protein: CASSLQGGSTEAFF
V gene: TRBV7-2
clone size: -
J gene: TRBJ1-1
D gene: -
CDR3 length: 14

CDR3 DNA: TGCGCCAGCATGGGCCACACTGAAGCTTTCTTT
CDR3 protein: CASMGHTEAFF
V gene: TRBV5-1
clone size: -
J gene: TRBJ1-1
D gene: -
CDR3 length: 11

CDR3 DNA: TGTGCCAGCAGTCCCCTGCGGGAAGAGACCCAGTACTTC
CDR3 protein: CASSPLREETQYF
V gene: TRBV6-1
clone size: -
J gene: TRBJ2-5
D gene: -
CDR3 length: 13

CDR3 DNA: TGTGCCAGCAGCTTGTCGGGGGGCACCTATGAAGCTTTCTTT
CDR3 protein: CASSLSGGTYEAFF
V gene: TRBV5-6
clone size: -
J gene: TRBJ1-1
D gene: -
CDR3 length: 14

CDR3 DNA: TGTGCCAGCAGTTTACAGGGGAGCATGAACACTGAAGCTTTCTTT
CDR3 protein: CASSLQGSMNTEAFF
V gene: TRBV27
clone size: -
J gene: TRBJ1-1
D gene: -
CDR3 length: 15

CDR3 DNA: TGTGCCAGCAGCTCGGTACTACAGGGGACTAGCAATCAGCCCCAGCATTTT
CDR3 protein: CASSSVLQGTSNQPQHF
V gene: TRBV7-9
clone size: -
J gene: TRBJ1-5
D gene: TRBD1
CDR3 length: 17

CDR3 DNA: TGTGCCAGCCGATACACAGCGAACACTGAAGCTTTCTTT
CDR3 protein: CASRYTANTEAFF
V gene: TRBV5-6
clone size: -
J gene: TRBJ1-1
D gene: -
CDR3 length: 13

CDR3 DNA: TGCAGCGTTGATCCCGTGGAGCTAGGATCCTACAATGAGCAGTTCTTC
CDR3 protein: CSVDPVELGSYNEQFF
V gene: TRBV29-1
clone size: -
J gene: TRBJ2-1
D gene: -
CDR3 length: 16

CDR3 DNA: TGTGCCAGCAGACCCGGACAGGGGAAGGATAATGGCTACACCTTC
CDR3 protein: CASRPGQGKDNGYTF
V gene: TRBV6-5
clone size: once
J gene: TRBJ1-2
D gene: TRBD1
CDR3 length: 15

CDR3 DNA: TGTGCCACCAGCAGAGATCCGGGGGCTGGAAACACCATATATTTT
CDR3 protein: CATSRDPGAGNTIYF
V gene: TRBV15
clone size: -
J gene: TRBJ1-3
D gene: -
CDR3 length: 15

CDR3 DNA: TGTGCCTGGAGTTGGGCGGGTACGTCCTACGAGCAGTACTTC
CDR3 protein: CAWSWAGTSYEQYF
V gene: TRBV30
clone size: -
J gene: TRBJ2-7
D gene: -
CDR3 length: 14

CDR3 DNA: TGTGCCTGGAGTTCGAGAATGACCCAGTACTTC
CDR3 protein: CAWSSRMTQYF
V gene: TRBV30
clone size: -
J gene: TRBJ2-5
D gene: -
CDR3 length: 11

CDR3 DNA: TGCGCCAGCAGCTCCGAAGGGGGGGTTAATGGCTACACCTTC
CDR3 protein: CASSSEGGVNGYTF
V gene: TRBV5-1
clone size: -
J gene: TRBJ1-2
D gene: -
CDR3 length: 14